The next 16 T cell receptor beta chains were all read from a single sample in a study of cytomegalovirus exposure and HLA in healthy donors. It was with 60 Vbeta and 13 Jbeta primers that the PCR ran. TCRdb's table, derived via immunoSEQ multiplex PCR, lists solely in-frame clones and lacks some. This sample has about 140,000 clones, with under 90% found just once. Sample: PBMCs. The receptors were sampled from a male donor in good health and CMV-seronegative.

This sequence joins TRBV5-5 and TRBJ2-7; D perhaps matches TRBD2 (5 bases). The germline gives CDR1 SGHKS, CDR2 YYEKEE (reference sequence). CDR3 size: 15 residues. V was clipped by 4 bases and J by 0 bases, with 14 bases between them. The CDR3: CASSTAGESSYEQYF. For the CDR3, the DNA is TGTGCCAGCAGCACCGCCGGGGAGAGCTCCTACGAGCAGTACTTC.

The CDR3 bases are TGTGCCAGCAGCTTATCATCGGAGGGCGAGCAGTACTTC. This translates into CASSLSSEGEQYF. This rearrangement joins TRBV7-9 to TRBJ2-7; perhaps TRBD2 as D (6 bases). Trimming removed 2 bases at V and 6 bases at J, with 11 bases between. The CDR3 has 13 amino acids. Germline values: CDR1 SEHNR, CDR2 FQNEAQ (reference sequence).

The V call is TRBV15, the J call TRBJ2-1; 8 nucleotides align to TRBD2. This CDR3 is 13 amino acids long. Germline V lookup: CDR1 LNHNV, CDR2 YYDKDF (reference sequence). Trimming at V came to 2 bases and at J to 13 bases, leaving 7 bases not matched to a gene. The CDR3 nucleotides read TGTGCCACCAGCAGATTGTCGGGACTAGGCCAGTTCTTC. Translated, it gives CATSRLSGLGQFF. Supplemented by reference TRBV15 and TRBJ2-1, the full variable domain reads DAMVIQNPRYQVTQFGKPVTLSCSQTLNHNVMYWYQQKSSQAPKLLFHYYDKDFNNEADTPDNFQSRRPNTSFCFLDIRSPGLGDTAMYLCATSRLSGLGQFFGPGTRLTVL.

This chain connects TRBV7-9 to TRBJ1-1; D not certain. This CDR3 has 11 residues. The V gene's germline CDR1 is SEHNR and CDR2 FQNEAQ (reference sequence). Trimming took 5 bases from V and 6 from J, leaving 7 bases between them. The CDR3 here is CASSRGSEAFF. The CDR3 DNA is TGTGCCAGCAGCCGGGGATCTGAAGCTTTCTTT.

The rearrangement joins TRBV7-6 to TRBJ2-1; 15 nucleotides line up with TRBD2. Germline CDR1 reads SGHVS; CDR2 reads FNYEAQ. Losses at the gene ends were 1 base for V and 0 bases for J; bases not matched to a gene: 13. The CDR3 has 22 residues. CDR3 region: CASSLEAPGLAGGRSSYNEQFF. The CDR3 bases are TGTGCCAGCAGCTTAGAGGCGCCGGGACTAGCGGGAGGCCGGAGCTCCTACAATGAGCAGTTCTTC.

To note about this clone: One junction end disagrees with the germline gene, perhaps due to a read error. The CDR3: CASSLSSGTYYGYTF. The CDR3 DNA is TGTGCCAGCAGTCTATCCTCCGGGACATACTATGGCTACACCTTC. V and J are TRBV27 and TRBJ1-2, with D maybe TRBD1 (6 bases). CDR1 is MNHEY, CDR2 SMNVEV, per germline (reference sequence). The CDR3 loop spans 15 amino acids.

This clone was detected only once. The rearrangement links TRBV27 to TRBJ2-7; D possibly corresponds to TRBD1 (6 bases). Germline assignment: CDR1 MNHEY and CDR2 SMNVEV (reference sequence). The CDR3 has 14 amino acids. The V and J ends lost 5 bases and 1 base respectively, with 12 bases between them. CDR3 coding DNA: TGTGCCAGCAGTCATATGACAGGTTCCTACGAGCAGTACTTC. It yields the protein CASSHMTGSYEQYF.

CDR3 sequence (DNA): TGCAGCGTTGGACAGGTAGAGGCAGATACGCAGTATTTT. It translates to CSVGQVEADTQYF. The V and J genes are TRBV29-1 and TRBJ2-3; possible D gene TRBD1, 6 bases. This CDR3 has 13 residues. With 4 bases removed from V and 4 bases from J, the gap between germline ends came to 12 bases. Germline V lookup: CDR1 SQVTM, CDR2 ANQGSEA.

The chain joins TRBV6-5 to TRBJ1-2; TRBD1 matches at 7 bases. The CDR3 is 16 residues long. Germline values: CDR1 MNHEY, CDR2 SVGAGI. Germline trimming cut 4 bases from V and 0 bases from J; bases unmatched to any gene: 8. The CDR3 sequence: CASSLETGPANYGYTF. CDR3 DNA: TGTGCCAGCAGTTTGGAGACAGGGCCGGCTAACTATGGCTACACCTTC.

The J gene is TRBJ2-7, the V gene TRBV27, with D perhaps matching TRBD2 (6 bases). V lost 5 bases and J lost 6, with 17 bases in between. Germline values: CDR1 MNHEY, CDR2 SMNVEV (reference sequence). The CDR3 runs 14 residues. Here the CDR3 DNA reads TGTGCCAGCAGTCGCGGGATCCTACTCGGCGAGCAGTACTTC. Protein sequence: CASSRGILLGEQYF.

V is TRBV27 and J is TRBJ2-3, with a tentative D call TRBD2 (7 bases). The CDR3 loop spans 16 amino acids. The V gene lost 5 bases and the J gene lost 2 bases, with 17 bases spanning the gap. The germline CDR1 and CDR2 sequences are MNHEY and SMNVEV (reference sequence). CDR3 residues: CASSALTGTNTDTQYF. CDR3 DNA: TGTGCCAGCAGTGCCCTAACAGGGACTAACACAGATACGCAGTATTTT.

The DNA of the CDR3 is TGTGCCAGCAGTCAGTTCCGGGAAAGTCGGTCCTACAATGAGCAGTTCTTC. Translated: CASSQFRESRSYNEQFF. J is TRBJ2-1 and V is TRBV7-6, with D tentatively TRBD2 (5 bases). The germline CDR1 and CDR2 sequences are SGHVS and FNYEAQ. Trimming cost V 6 bases and J 1 base, with 19 bases left between them. This CDR3 region has 17 residues.

The gene calls are TRBV7-2 and TRBJ2-5, with TRBD2 matching 10 bases. Germline CDR1 SGHTA, CDR2 FQGNSA. Unmatched junction bases numbered 1, after V lost 5 bases and J lost 4 bases. The CDR3 consists of 13 residues. CDR3 in DNA: TGTGCCAGCAGCAGGACTAGCGGAGAGACCCAGTACTTC. Protein sequence: CASSRTSGETQYF.

V usage is TRBV7-2 and J usage is TRBJ2-3, with D possibly being TRBD2 (5 bases). This CDR3 spans 12 amino acids. Germline CDR1 is SGHTA and CDR2 is FQGNSA. Trimming removed 8 bases at V and 6 bases at J, with 12 bases between. CDR3 residues: CASLEPGDTQYF. The CDR3 region has the DNA TGTGCCAGCCTCGAGCCGGGGGATACGCAGTATTTT.

This chain connects TRBV12-5 to TRBJ1-5; the match to TRBD1 covers 7 bases. V was clipped by 1 base and J by 7 bases; unmatched bases: 4. Germline CDR1 LGHNT, CDR2 FRNRAP. The CDR3 is made up of 14 amino acids. This CDR3 is CASGLGQGYQPQHF. CDR3 DNA: TGTGCTAGTGGTTTGGGACAGGGATACCAGCCCCAGCATTTT.

This sequence joins TRBV19 and TRBJ2-2; 8 bases align to TRBD2. CDR1 and CDR2 (germline): LNHDA, SQIVND (reference sequence). The V segment lost 6 bases and the J segment 3 bases; nucleotides outside the gene matches: 6. CDR3 length: 15 residues. The CDR3 region is CASSISGSDTGELFF. The DNA for the CDR3 is TGTGCCAGTAGCATAAGCGGGAGTGACACCGGGGAGCTGTTTTTT. The full variable domain, its missing parts supplied by reference TRBV19 and TRBJ2-2, is DGGITQSPKYLFRKEGQNVTLSCEQNLNHDAMYWYRQDPGQGLRLIYYSQIVNDFQKGDIAEGYSVSREKKESFPLTVTSAQKNPTAFYLCASSISGSDTGELFFGEGSRLTVL.